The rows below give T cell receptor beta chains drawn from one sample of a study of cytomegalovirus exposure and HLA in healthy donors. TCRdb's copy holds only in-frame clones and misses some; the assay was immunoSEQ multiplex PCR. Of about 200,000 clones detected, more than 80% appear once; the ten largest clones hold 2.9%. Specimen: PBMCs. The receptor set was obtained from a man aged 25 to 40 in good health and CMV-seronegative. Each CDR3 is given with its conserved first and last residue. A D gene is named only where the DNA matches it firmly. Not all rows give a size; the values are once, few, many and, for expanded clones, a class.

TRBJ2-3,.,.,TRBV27,CANPPPRGTDTQYF,TGTGCCAACCCACCACCTCGGGGCACAGATACGCAGTATTTT
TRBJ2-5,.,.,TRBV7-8,CASSPLPGGFGALRVQETQYF,TGTGCCAGCAGCCCATTGCCGGGGGGCTTTGGGGCATTGAGAGTACAAGAGACCCAGTACTTC
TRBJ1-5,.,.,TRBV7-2,CASSLERVRSNQPQHF,TGTGCCAGCAGCTTAGAGAGGGTTCGAAGCAATCAGCCCCAGCATTTT
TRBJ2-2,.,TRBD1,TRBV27,CASSDLLRGLGGELFF,TGTGCCAGCAGTGATCTTCTCAGGGGGCTCGGCGGGGAGCTGTTTTTT
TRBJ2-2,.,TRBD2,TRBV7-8,CASSLASGSTGELFF,TGTGCCAGCAGCTTAGCTAGCGGGTCCACCGGGGAGCTGTTTTTT
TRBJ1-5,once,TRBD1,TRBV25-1,CASLIPDRGIGGNQPQHF,TGTGCCAGCCTCATCCCCGACAGGGGTATTGGAGGCAATCAGCCCCAGCATTTT
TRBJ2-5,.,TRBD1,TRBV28,CASTNRAGGSGQYF,TGTGCCAGCACCAACAGGGCAGGGGGATCTGGCCAGTACTTC
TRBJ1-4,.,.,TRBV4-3,CASSQDWEGSYEKLFF,TGCGCCAGCAGCCAAGACTGGGAGGGATCCTATGAAAAACTGTTTTTT
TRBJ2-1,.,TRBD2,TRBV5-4,CASSPELARSYNEQFF,TGTGCCAGCAGCCCCGAACTAGCGCGCTCCTACAATGAGCAGTTCTTC
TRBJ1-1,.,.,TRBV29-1,CSAAPGTMNTEAFF,TGCAGCGCCGCACCCGGGACAATGAACACTGAAGCTTTCTTT
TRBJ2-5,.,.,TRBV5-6,CASSLGGQETQYF,TGTGCCAGCAGCTTGGGCGGCCAAGAGACCCAGTACTTC
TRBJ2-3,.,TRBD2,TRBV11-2,CASSLEGGGTDTQYF,TGTGCCAGCAGCTTAGAGGGCGGGGGGACAGATACGCAGTATTTT
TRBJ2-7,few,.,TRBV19,CASSIEGGYEQYF,TGTGCCAGTAGTATAGAGGGGGGATACGAGCAGTACTTC
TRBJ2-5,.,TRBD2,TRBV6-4,CASSDPTPGGETQYF,TGTGCCAGCAGTGACCCGACCCCCGGGGGGGAGACCCAGTACTTC
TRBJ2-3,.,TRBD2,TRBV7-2,CASSPGLGIRTDTQYF,TGTGCCAGCAGCCCGGGACTAGGAATCAGGACAGATACGCAGTATTTT
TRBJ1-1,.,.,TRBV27,CASSFTGNAPAFF,TGTGCCAGCAGTTTTACAGGGAATGCCCCGGCTTTCTTT
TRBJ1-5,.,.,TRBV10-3,CAISESGDTYQPQHF,TGTGCCATCAGTGAGTCGGGGGACACCTATCAGCCCCAGCATTTT
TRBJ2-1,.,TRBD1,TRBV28,CASMRTGGHGEQFF,TGTGCCAGCATGAGGACAGGGGGCCATGGTGAGCAGTTCTTC
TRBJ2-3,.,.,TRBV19,CASGLAASTDTQYF,TGTGCCAGTGGCTTAGCGGCTAGCACAGATACGCAGTATTTT
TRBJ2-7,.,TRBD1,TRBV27,CASSLGTGPYEQYF,TGTGCCAGCAGTTTAGGGACAGGTCCCTACGAGCAGTACTTC
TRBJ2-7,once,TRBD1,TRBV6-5,CASSGGLTGGYEQYF,TGTGCCAGCAGCGGGGGGTTGACAGGGGGCTACGAGCAGTACTTC
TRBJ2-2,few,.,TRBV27,CASSWRADMNTGELFF,TGTGCCAGCAGTTGGCGGGCAGACATGAACACCGGGGAGCTGTTTTTT
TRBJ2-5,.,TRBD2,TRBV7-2,CASSLAGLGVQETQYF,TGTGCCAGCAGCTTAGCGGGACTAGGAGTACAAGAGACCCAGTACTTC
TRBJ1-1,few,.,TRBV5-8,CASSLTVQGSAPSFF,TGTGCCAGCAGCTTGACGGTGCAGGGGAGTGCCCCGTCTTTCTTT
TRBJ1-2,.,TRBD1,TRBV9,CASSPGGSPGYTF,TGTGCCAGCAGCCCAGGGGGCAGTCCAGGCTACACCTTC
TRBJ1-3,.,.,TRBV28,CASSPQRAGNTIYF,TGTGCCAGCAGTCCCCAGCGCGCTGGAAACACCATATATTTT
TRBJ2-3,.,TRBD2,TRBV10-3,CAIRASGGAADTQYF,TGTGCCATCAGAGCTAGCGGGGGGGCGGCAGATACGCAGTATTTT
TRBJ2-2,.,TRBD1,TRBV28,CASSPPDRAFTGELFF,TGTGCCAGCAGTCCCCCGGACAGGGCCTTCACCGGGGAGCTGTTTTTT
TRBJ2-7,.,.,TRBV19,CASSIGGGSYEQYF,TGTGCCAGTAGTATTGGTGGAGGCTCCTACGAGCAGTACTTC
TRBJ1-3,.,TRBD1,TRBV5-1,CASSFGQGASGNTIYF,TGCGCCAGCAGCTTCGGACAGGGGGCGTCTGGAAACACCATATATTTT
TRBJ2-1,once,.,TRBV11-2,CASTMRGSYNEQFF,TGTGCCAGCACCATGCGGGGTTCCTACAATGAGCAGTTCTTC
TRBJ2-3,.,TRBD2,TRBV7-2,CASSLALAVATQYF,TGTGCCAGCAGCTTAGCACTAGCGGTGGCTACGCAGTATTTT
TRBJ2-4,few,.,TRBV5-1,CASSAPGAKNIQYF,TGCGCCAGCAGCGCCCCCGGAGCCAAAAACATTCAGTACTTC
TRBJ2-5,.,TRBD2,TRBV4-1,CASSQGAGRDETQYF,TGCGCCAGCAGCCAAGGCGCGGGGAGGGATGAGACCCAGTACTTC
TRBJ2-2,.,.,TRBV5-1,CASIWGLANTGELFF,TGCGCCAGCATTTGGGGCTTAGCGAACACCGGGGAGCTGTTTTTT
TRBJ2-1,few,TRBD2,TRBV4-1,CASSQDWASGAYNEQFF,TGCGCCAGCAGCCAAGATTGGGCTAGCGGGGCCTACAATGAGCAGTTCTTC
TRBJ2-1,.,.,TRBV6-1,CAVLMGLRNNEQFF,TGTGCCGTTCTTATGGGGCTAAGGAACAATGAGCAGTTCTTC
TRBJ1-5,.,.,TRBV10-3,CAIRDLKSFRYNQPQHF,TGTGCCATCAGGGATCTAAAGTCCTTCAGGTATAATCAGCCCCAGCATTTT
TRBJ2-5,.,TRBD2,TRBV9,CASSASHGGVKTQYF,TGTGCCAGCAGCGCCAGCCACGGGGGGGTAAAGACCCAGTACTTC
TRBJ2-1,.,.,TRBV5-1,CASSFGGGRSYNEQFF,TGCGCCAGCAGCTTTGGAGGCGGAAGATCCTACAATGAGCAGTTCTTC
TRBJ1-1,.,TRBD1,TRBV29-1,CSGGQGAFTEAFF,TGCAGCGGCGGACAGGGGGCATTCACTGAAGCTTTCTTT
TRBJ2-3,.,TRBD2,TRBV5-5,CASSFLAGVTDTQYF,TGTGCCAGCAGCTTCCTAGCGGGGGTCACAGATACGCAGTATTTT
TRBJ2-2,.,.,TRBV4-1,CASRGGAGTGELFF,TGCGCCAGCAGAGGGGGGGCGGGCACCGGGGAGCTGTTTTTT
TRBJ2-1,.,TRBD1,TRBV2,CASSAEGQAGYNEQFF,TGTGCCAGCAGCGCCGAGGGACAGGCGGGTTACAATGAGCAGTTCTTC
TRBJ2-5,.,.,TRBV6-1,CASSESRGKETQYF,TGTGCCAGCAGTGAAAGCAGGGGCAAAGAGACCCAGTACTTC
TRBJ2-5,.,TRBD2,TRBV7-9,CASSFPAGNQYF,TGTGCCAGCAGCTTTCCAGCGGGGAACCAGTACTTC
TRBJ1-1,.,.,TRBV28,CASRVHSNTEAFF,TGTGCCAGCAGGGTCCACTCGAACACTGAAGCTTTCTTT
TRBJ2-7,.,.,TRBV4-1,CASSQEKGVDEQYF,TGCGCCAGCAGCCAAGAGAAAGGGGTCGACGAGCAGTACTTC
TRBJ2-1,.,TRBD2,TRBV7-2,CASSPLAGARNEQFF,TGTGCCAGCAGCCCTCTAGCGGGGGCGAGAAATGAGCAGTTCTTC
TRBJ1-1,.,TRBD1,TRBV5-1,CASTRLGGSNTEAFF,TGCGCCAGCACCCGGCTAGGGGGCTCGAACACTGAAGCTTTCTTT
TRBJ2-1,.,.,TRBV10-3,CAIGAGINYEQFF,TGTGCAATCGGGGCGGGGATAAACTATGAGCAGTTCTTC
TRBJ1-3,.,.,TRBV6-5,CASLLRGESGNTIYF,TGTGCCAGCCTTCTACGGGGAGAGAGTGGAAACACCATATATTTT
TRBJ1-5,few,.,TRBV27,CGGKGDSNQPQHF,TGTGGGGGTAAGGGGGATAGCAATCAGCCCCAGCATTTT
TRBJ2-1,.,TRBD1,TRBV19,CATGGTGGFNEQFF,TGTGCCACCGGCGGGACAGGGGGGTTCAATGAGCAGTTCTTC
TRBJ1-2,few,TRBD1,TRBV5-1,CASSRDRGFYGYTF,TGCGCCAGCAGCCGGGACAGGGGATTCTATGGCTACACCTTC